This T cell receptor beta chain was found in a study of regulatory T cells in long-lasting Graves disease. Broader study findings: Persistent disease preferred TRBV28, TRBJ1-2 and TRBJ2-5; new disease, TRBV20-1 and TRBJ2-1.

After RNA was extracted from PBMCs, the TCR library was made from it. TCRdb re-derived calls from the reads in MiXCR, one entry per CDR3 protein. The data show 1,200 or so distinct CDR3 sequences, roughly 50% seen once. This clonotype was detected once. The antigen is not known. The CDR3 consists of 14 residues. V gave up 7 bases and J gave up 5 bases, with 17 bases separating them. Germline V gives CDR1 MNHEY, CDR2 SVGEGT. This sequence originates from a female donor with Graves disease. Sample: peripheral blood mononuclear cells (PBMCs), taken with antithyroid drug treatment, in newly diagnosed or persistent Graves disease (not recorded which). The rearrangement uses TRBV6-2 or TRBV6-3 and TRBJ1-1; no clear D. CDR3 DNA sequence: TGTGCCAGCACCCAATTGAACTCGGATACTGAAGCTTTCTTT. Translation gives CASTQLNSDTEAFF.